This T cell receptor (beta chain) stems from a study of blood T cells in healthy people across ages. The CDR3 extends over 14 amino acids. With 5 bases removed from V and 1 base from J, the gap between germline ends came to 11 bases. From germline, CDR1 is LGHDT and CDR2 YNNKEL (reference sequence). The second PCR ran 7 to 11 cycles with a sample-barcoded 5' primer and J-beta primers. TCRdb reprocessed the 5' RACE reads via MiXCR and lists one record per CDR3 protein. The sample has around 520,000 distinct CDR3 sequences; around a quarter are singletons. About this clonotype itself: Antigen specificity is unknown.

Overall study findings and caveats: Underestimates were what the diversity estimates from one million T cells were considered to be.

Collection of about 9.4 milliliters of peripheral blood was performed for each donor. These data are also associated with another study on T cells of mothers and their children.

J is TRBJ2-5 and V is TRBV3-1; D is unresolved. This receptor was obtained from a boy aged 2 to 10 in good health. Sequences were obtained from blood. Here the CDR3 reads CASSYGRTQETQYF. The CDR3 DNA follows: TGTGCCAGCAGCTACGGACGGACCCAAGAGACCCAGTACTTC.